This entry lists 3 T cell receptor beta chains sequenced from one sample in a study of CXCR3-negative and CXCR3-positive naive CD8 T cells. The authors prepared UMI-labeled TRB cDNA libraries by 5' RACE. TCRdb derives one entry per CDR3 protein from the 5' RACE reads, leaving out DNA. Its listing shows 45,000 to 65,000 distinct CDR3 sequences. Sequencing was done on a sample of naive CXCR3- CD8+ T cells from blood. The subset was: CD45RO-CCR7+CD27+CD95- naive CD8+ T cells lacking CXCR3 (TNR3-). These TCRs come from a human donor in good health. Some clones in this sample may be carry-over from other donors' samples.

The rearrangement uses TRBV29-1 and TRBJ1-5; TCRdb calls TRBD1, which cannot be checked without DNA. Germline V CDR1 and CDR2: SQVTM, ANQGSEA. The CDR3 extends over 17 amino acids. The CDR3 protein is CSVETGLKIYSNQPQHF.

V gene TRBV7-9 combines with J gene TRBJ2-6; TCRdb's D call of TRBD1 is untestable without DNA. The CDR3 consists of 16 residues. Germline V gene sequence: CDR1 SEHNR, CDR2 FQNEAQ (reference sequence). CDR3 sequence reads: CASGGESNSGANVLTF.

V usage is TRBV7-9 and J usage is TRBJ2-3. There are 13 residues in the CDR3. CDR1 and CDR2 from the germline V gene are SEHNR and FQNEAQ (reference sequence). CDR3 sequence: CASSLAAEDTQYF.